The clone carrying this TCR beta chain was seen once. Its matching antigen is unknown. The isolated RNA, all of it, was reverse transcribed, so expressed TCRB transcripts were what got sequenced. Measured with immunoSEQ multiplex PCR; TCRdb has only the in-frame clones, and not every one. The sample yields a few hundred thousand clones, 20% to 25% seen once. CDR3 length: 16 amino acids. V was shortened by 0 bases and J by 0 bases, with 11 bases between the two germline ends. Per germline, CDR1 SGDLS and CDR2 YYNGEE. CD45RO/CCR7/CD25/CD127/CD95/CD27 staining was used to isolate CD4+ naive, central memory, regulatory and stem cell-like memory cells by sorting. The data originate from a study of beta chain features in type 1 diabetes. General study points: Cells that show high TCR expression could be over-represented by cDNA sequencing. Shorter TCRB CDR3s, moderately but significantly so, marked every one of the four CD4+ subsets in Type 1 diabetes patients.

This rearrangement joins TRBV9 to TRBJ2-3; D unresolved. The specimen sequenced was naive CD4+ T cells from blood. The TCR was taken from a woman under 40 with type 1 diabetes. The CDR3 sequence is CASSVGADTSTDTQYF. In nucleotides, the CDR3 is TGTGCCAGCAGCGTAGGGGCAGATACTAGCACAGATACGCAGTATTTT.